This TCR beta chain appears in the sequencing data of a study of shared clonotypes between healthy human individuals. Study outcomes and limitations: Around 5.3% of naive CD4 clonotypes were shared across four donors.

Concerning this clone itself: Antigen: not known.

The data were produced by immunoSEQ multiplex PCR, yet TCRdb's version contains in-frame clones alone and is incomplete. The data hold roughly 380,000 clones, with 90% to 97% observed a single time. CDR1 and CDR2 (germline): SEHNR, FQNEAQ (reference sequence). V dropped 5 bases and J dropped 2 bases, with 10 bases sitting between them. The CDR3 consists of 13 residues. What was sequenced was memory CD8+ T cells sorted from blood. The subset was: CD45RO+ cells pooled with CCR7-negative TemRA cells. The chain links TRBV7-9 to TRBJ2-7; TRBD2 is a possible D gene (6 bases). The clonotype comes from a man under 40 in good health. CDR3 sequence (DNA): TGTGCCAGCAGCCGACGGGAGACCTACGAGCAGTACTTC. Amino acid sequence: CASSRRETYEQYF.